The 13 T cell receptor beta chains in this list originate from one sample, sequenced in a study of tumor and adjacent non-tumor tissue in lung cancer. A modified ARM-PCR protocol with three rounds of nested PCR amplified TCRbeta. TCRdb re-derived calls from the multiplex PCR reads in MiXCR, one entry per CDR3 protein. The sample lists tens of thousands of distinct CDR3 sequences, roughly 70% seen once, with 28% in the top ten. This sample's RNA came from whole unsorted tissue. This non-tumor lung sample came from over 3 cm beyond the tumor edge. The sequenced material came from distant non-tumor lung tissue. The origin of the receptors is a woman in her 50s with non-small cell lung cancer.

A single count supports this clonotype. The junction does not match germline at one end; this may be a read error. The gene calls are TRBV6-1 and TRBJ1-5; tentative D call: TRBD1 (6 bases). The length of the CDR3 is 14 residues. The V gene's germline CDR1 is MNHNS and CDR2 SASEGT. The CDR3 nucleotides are TGTGCCAACAGTTCGACAGGCTATATTCAGCCCCAGCATTTT. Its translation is CANSSTGYIQPQHF.

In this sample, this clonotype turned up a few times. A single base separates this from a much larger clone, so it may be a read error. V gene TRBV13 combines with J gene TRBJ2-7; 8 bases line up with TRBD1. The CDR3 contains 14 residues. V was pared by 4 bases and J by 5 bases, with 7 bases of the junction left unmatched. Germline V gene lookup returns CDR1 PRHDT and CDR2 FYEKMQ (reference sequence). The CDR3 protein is CASSYRTGHNEQYF. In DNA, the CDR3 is TGTGCCAGCAGCTATAGGACAGGGCACAACGAGCAGTACTTC.

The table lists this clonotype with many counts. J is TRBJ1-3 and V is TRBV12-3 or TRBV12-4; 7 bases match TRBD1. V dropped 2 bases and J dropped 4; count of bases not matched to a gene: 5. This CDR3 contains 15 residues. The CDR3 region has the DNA TGTGCCAGCAGTTTAATGGTGACAGGGGGAAACACCATATATTTT. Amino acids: CASSLMVTGGNTIYF.

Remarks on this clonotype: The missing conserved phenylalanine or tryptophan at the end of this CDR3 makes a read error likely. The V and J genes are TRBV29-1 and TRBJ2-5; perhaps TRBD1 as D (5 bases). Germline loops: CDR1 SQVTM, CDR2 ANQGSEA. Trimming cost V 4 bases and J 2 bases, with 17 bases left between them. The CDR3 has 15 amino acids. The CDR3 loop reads CSVGCRQGFQETQYC. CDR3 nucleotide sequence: TGCAGCGTTGGCTGCAGGCAGGGTTTTCAAGAGACCCAGTACTGC.

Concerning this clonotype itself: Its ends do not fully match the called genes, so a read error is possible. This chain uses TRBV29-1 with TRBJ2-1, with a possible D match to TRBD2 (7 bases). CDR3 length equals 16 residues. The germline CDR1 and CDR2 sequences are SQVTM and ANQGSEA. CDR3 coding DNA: TGCAGCGCTGTCCCGGGGGGCGCAGGATCCTACAATGAGCAGTCCTTC. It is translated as CSAVPGGAGSYNEQSF.

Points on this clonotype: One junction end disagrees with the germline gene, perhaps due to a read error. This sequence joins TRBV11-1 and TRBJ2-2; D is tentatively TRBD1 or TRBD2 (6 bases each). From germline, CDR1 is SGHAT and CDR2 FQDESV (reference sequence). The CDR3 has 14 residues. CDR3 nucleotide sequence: TGTGCCAGCAACTTATCTGGGGGCATCGGGGGGCTGTTTTTT. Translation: CASNLSGGIGGLFF.

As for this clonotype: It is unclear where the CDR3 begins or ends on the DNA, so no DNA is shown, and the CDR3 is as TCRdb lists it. Here the CDR3 reads CAAVLTPRTPGSCFF. The chain uses TRBV6-1 and TRBJ2-2. The CDR3 spans 15 amino acids, including both terminal residues. Germline V gene lookup returns CDR1 MNHNS and CDR2 SASEGT.

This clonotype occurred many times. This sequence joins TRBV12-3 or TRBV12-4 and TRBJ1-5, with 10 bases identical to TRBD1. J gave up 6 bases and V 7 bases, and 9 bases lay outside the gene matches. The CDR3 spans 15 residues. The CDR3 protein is CASTTDRGNRQPQHF. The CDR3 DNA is TGTGCCAGCACTACGGACAGGGGGAATCGTCAGCCCCAGCATTTT.

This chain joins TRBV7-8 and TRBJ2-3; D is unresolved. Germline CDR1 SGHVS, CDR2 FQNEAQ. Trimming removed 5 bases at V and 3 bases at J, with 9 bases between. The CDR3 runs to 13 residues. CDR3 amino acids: CASSPSTTDTQYF. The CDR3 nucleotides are TGTGCCAGCAGCCCTTCTACGACAGATACGCAGTATTTT.

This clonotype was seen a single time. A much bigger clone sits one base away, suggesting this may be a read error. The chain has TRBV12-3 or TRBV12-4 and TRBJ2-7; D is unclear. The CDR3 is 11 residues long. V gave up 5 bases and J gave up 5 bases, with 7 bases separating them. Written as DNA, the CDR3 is TGTGCCAGCAGTCCTAATAACGAGCAGTACTTC. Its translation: CASSPNNEQYF.

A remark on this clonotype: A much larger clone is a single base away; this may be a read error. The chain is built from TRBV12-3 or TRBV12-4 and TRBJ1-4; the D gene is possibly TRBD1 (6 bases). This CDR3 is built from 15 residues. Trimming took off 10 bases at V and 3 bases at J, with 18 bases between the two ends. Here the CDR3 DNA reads TGTGCCATCAGAAAAACAGGGTCACCTAATGAAAAACTGTTTTTT. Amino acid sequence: CAIRKTGSPNEKLFF.

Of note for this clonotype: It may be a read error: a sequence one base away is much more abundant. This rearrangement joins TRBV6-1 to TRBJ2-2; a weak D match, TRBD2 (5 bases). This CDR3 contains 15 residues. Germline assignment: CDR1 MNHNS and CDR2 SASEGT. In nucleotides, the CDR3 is TGTGTCAGCAGTGTACACGGGATGAACACCGGGGAGCTGTTTTTT. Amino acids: CVSSVHGMNTGELFF.

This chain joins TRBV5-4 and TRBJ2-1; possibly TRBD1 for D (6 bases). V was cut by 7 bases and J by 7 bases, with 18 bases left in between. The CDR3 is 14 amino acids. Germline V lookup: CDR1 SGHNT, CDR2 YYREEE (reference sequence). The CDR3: CASYPGHGLNEQFF. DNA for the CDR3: TGTGCCAGCTACCCGGGACATGGTCTAAATGAGCAGTTCTTC.